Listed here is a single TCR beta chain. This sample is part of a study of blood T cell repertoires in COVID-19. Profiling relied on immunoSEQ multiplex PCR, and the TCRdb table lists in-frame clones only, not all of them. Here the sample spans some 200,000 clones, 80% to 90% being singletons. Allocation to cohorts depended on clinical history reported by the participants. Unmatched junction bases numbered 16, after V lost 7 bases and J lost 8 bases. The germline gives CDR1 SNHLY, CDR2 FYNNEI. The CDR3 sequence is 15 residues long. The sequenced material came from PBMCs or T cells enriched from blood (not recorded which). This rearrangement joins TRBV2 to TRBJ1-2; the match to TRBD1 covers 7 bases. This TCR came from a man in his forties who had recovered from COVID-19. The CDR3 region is CASTDRDRALLGYTF. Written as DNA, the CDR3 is TGTGCCAGCACCGACCGGGACAGAGCCCTTTTGGGCTACACCTTC.